This T cell receptor (beta chain) was recorded in a study of PD-1 blockade in classical Hodgkin lymphoma. Study summary: Each patient was given nivolumab 3 mg/kg through a vein every 2 weeks. The study, taken as a whole, reports: Complete responders showed a baseline diversity that resembled the diversity of newly diagnosed patients. Exclusion removed patients who began nivolumab under 1 year after ASCT.

Germline assignment: CDR1 LNHDA and CDR2 SQIVND (reference sequence). CDR3 size: 15 residues. Produced via immunoSEQ multiplex PCR; TCRdb's table is partial and in-frame only. The sample includes roughly 150,000 clones, around 84% of them seen just once. With respect to this clone: What it binds is not known. Germline and junction disagree at one end, which may indicate a read error.

Each of the patients experienced relapse following autologous stem cell transplantation, and their brentuximab vedotin exposure differed. This clonotype was obtained from a human donor with classical Hodgkin lymphoma. The gene calls are TRBV19 and TRBJ1-6; TRBD1 aligns across 7 bases. The sequenced sample was peripheral blood mononuclear cells (PBMCs), obtained before the second cycle of nivolumab. The CDR3 DNA reads TGTGCCAGCAGTATCAGGGGGACCGAGAATTCACCCCTCCACTTT. It codes for CASSIRGTENSPLHF.